This T cell receptor beta chain was recovered during a study of cytomegalovirus exposure and HLA in healthy donors. This clone was detected once. Germline lookup yields CDR1 WSHSY and CDR2 SAAADI. V was cut by 6 bases and J by 14 bases, with 23 bases left in between. The CDR3 length is 14 residues. The table came from immunoSEQ multiplex PCR; TCRdb's copy has only in-frame clones and leaves some out. The data hold fewer than 300,000 clones, with 85% to 90% observed a single time. The clonotype comes from a woman between 18 and 30 years old in good health and CMV-seronegative. V and J are TRBV10-2 and TRBJ2-1, with D possibly TRBD2 on 6 matching bases. Sequencing was performed on PBMCs. The CDR3 DNA is TGCGCCAGCAGCCGACTACCTTGGGACTCCGTGGAGTTCTTC. Protein: CASSRLPWDSVEFF.